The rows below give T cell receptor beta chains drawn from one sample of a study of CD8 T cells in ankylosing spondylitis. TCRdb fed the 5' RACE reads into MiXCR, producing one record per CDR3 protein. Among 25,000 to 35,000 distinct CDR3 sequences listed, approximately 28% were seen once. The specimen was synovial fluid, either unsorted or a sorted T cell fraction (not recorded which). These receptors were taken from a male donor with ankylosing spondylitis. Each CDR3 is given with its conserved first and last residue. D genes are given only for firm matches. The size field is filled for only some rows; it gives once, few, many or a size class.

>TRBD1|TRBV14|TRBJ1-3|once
CASSHHRGLENTIYF
TGTGCCAGCAGCCATCACAGGGGACTGGAAAACACCATATATTTT
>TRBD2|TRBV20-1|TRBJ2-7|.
CSSSGREYEQYF
TGCAGTTCGAGCGGGAGGGAGTACGAGCAGTACTTC
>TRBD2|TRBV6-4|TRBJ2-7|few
CASSEPPSVTSLIEQYF
TGTGCCAGCAGTGAGCCCCCCTCCGTGACTAGCCTCATCGAGCAGTACTTC
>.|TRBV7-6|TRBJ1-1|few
CASSPSQGVNTEAFF
TGTGCCAGCAGCCCTTCGCAAGGAGTAAACACTGAAGCTTTCTTT
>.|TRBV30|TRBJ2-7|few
CAWSHDPSRKEQYF
TGTGCCTGGAGTCATGATCCATCCAGGAAAGAGCAGTACTTC
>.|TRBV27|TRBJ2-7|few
CASNRGSSYEQYF
TGTGCCAGCAACCGGGGGAGCTCCTACGAGCAGTACTTC
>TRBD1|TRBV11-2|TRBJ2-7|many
CASSFGQGRYEQYF
TGTGCCAGCAGCTTTGGACAGGGGAGATACGAGCAGTACTTC
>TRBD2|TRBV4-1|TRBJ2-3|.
CASSLLAGESDTQYF
TGCGCCAGCAGCCTCTTGGCGGGAGAATCGGATACGCAGTATTTT
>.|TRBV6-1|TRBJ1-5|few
CASSEWEQPQHF
TGTGCCAGCAGTGAATGGGAACAACCCCAGCATTTT
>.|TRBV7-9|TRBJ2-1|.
CASSVGTEVDEQFF
TGTGCCAGCAGCGTCGGGACTGAGGTGGATGAGCAGTTCTTC
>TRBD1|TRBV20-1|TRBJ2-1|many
CSATGQSAINEQFF
TGCAGTGCAACGGGACAGTCTGCAATCAATGAGCAGTTCTTC
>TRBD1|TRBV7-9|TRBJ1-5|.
CASSPQGVGNQPQHF
TGTGCCAGCAGCCCCCAGGGGGTCGGGAATCAGCCCCAGCATTTT
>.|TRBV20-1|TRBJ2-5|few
CCFLRYRDSYQETQYF
TGCTGTTTCTTGCGCTACAGGGATTCCTACCAAGAGACCCAGTACTTC
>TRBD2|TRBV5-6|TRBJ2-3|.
CASSLVVGLAGEHPLLTDTQYF
TGTGCCAGCAGCTTGGTGGTAGGACTAGCGGGAGAGCACCCTCTTCTTACAGATACGCAGTATTTT
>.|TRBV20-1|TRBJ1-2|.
CSARGRTWIFNYGYTF
TGCAGTGCTAGGGGCCGGACATGGATCTTTAACTATGGCTACACCTTC
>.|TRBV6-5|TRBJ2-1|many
CASRSGLGEQFF
TGTGCCAGCAGGTCAGGCCTAGGTGAGCAGTTCTTC
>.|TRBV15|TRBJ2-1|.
CATSRAYEPSSYNEQFF
TGTGCCACCAGCAGGGCTTACGAGCCAAGCTCCTACAATGAGCAGTTCTTC
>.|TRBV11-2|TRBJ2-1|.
CASSLVAVPGYEQFF
TGTGCCAGCAGCTTAGTAGCCGTTCCCGGCTATGAGCAGTTCTTC
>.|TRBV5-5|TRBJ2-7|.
CASSSVGRSSYEQYF
TGTGCCAGCAGCTCGGTGGGACGGTCCTCCTACGAGCAGTACTTC
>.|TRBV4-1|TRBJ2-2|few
CASSPVPGEGTGELFF
TGCGCCAGCAGCCCTGTCCCGGGAGAGGGGACCGGGGAGCTGTTTTTT
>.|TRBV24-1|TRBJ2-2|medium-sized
CATFSGNTGELFF
TGTGCCACCTTCTCCGGGAACACCGGGGAGCTGTTTTTT
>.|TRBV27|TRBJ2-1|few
CAPGAGTYNEQFF
TGTGCCCCCGGGGCAGGGACATACAATGAGCAGTTCTTC
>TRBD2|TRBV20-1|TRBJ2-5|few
CSARDREELRYEETQYF
TGCAGTGCTAGAGATCGGGAGGAACTGCGGTATGAGGAGACCCAGTACTTC
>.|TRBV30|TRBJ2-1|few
CAWSVKVVDNEQFF
TGTGCCTGGAGTGTGAAGGTGGTGGACAATGAGCAGTTCTTC
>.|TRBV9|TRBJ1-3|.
CASSEDTSSGNTIYF
TGTGCCAGCAGCGAGGACACCAGCTCTGGAAACACCATATATTTT
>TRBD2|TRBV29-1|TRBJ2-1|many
CSSWTSGYNEQFF
TGCAGCTCCTGGACTAGCGGCTACAATGAGCAGTTCTTC
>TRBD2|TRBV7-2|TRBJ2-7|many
CASSSTSGSSYEQYF
TGTGCCAGCAGCTCCACTAGCGGGAGTAGCTACGAGCAGTACTTC
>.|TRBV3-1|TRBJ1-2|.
CASGGFIEESYGYTF
TGTGCCAGCGGGGGGTTCATCGAGGAATCCTATGGCTACACCTTC
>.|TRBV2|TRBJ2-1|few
CASSVSGNNEQFF
TGTGCCAGCAGTGTTTCGGGAAACAATGAGCAGTTCTTC
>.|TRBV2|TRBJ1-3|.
CASSEADTGNTIYF
TGTGCCAGCAGTGAGGCAGATACGGGAAACACCATATATTTT
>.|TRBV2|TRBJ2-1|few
CASSGAADFNSYNEQFF
TGTGCCAGCAGCGGGGCGGCCGACTTTAACTCCTACAATGAGCAGTTCTTC
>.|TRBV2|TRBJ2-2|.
CASSSRWRGPNTGELFF
TGTGCCAGCAGTTCCCGGTGGCGCGGACCTAACACCGGGGAGCTGTTTTTT
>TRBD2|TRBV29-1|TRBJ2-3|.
CSVFGLAGAADTQYF
TGCAGCGTCTTCGGACTAGCGGGAGCGGCAGATACGCAGTATTTT
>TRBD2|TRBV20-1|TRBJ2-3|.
CSAIPTSGSGVADTQYF
TGCAGTGCTATTCCGACTAGCGGGAGTGGTGTGGCAGATACGCAGTATTTT
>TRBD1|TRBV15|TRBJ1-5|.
CATSSGTGIGQPQHF
TGTGCCACCTCATCCGGGACAGGGATAGGTCAGCCCCAGCATTTT
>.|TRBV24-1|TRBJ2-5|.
CATSDWGGGFVETQYF
TGTGCCACCAGTGATTGGGGAGGGGGCTTTGTAGAGACCCAGTACTTC
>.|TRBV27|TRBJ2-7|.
CASSLRAHSYYEQYF
TGTGCCAGCAGTTTAAGGGCCCACAGCTACTACGAGCAGTACTTC
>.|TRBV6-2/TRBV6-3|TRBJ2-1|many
CATLGSQGNEQFF
TGTGCCACCCTTGGGTCCCAGGGCAATGAGCAGTTCTTC
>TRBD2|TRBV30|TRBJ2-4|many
CAWGTSGAKNIQYF
TGTGCCTGGGGGACTAGCGGGGCCAAAAACATTCAGTACTTC
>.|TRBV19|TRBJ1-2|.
CASSTGMNHTF
TGTGCCAGTAGTACGGGGATGAATCACACCTTC
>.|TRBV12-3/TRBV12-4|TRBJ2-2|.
CASSQGRSSPESTGELFF
TGTGCCAGCAGCCAAGGGCGGAGCAGTCCGGAGAGCACCGGGGAGCTGTTTTTT
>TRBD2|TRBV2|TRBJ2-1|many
CASSGGLELYNEQFF
TGTGCCAGCAGTGGGGGACTAGAACTATACAATGAGCAGTTCTTC
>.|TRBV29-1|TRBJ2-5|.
CSVGGPPETQYF
TGCAGCGTTGGAGGCCCACCAGAGACCCAGTACTTC
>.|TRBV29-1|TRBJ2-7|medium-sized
CSGGPYTYEQYF
TGCAGCGGTGGGCCGTATACCTACGAGCAGTACTTC
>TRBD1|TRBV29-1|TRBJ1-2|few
CSVQPGTGSGYTF
TGCAGCGTCCAGCCCGGGACAGGGTCCGGCTACACCTTC
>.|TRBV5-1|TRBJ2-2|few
CASSLVGHQLLRTNTGELFF
TGCGCCAGCAGCTTGGTAGGACATCAACTGCTTCGGACGAACACCGGGGAGCTGTTTTTT
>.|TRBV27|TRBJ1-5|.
CASSLPPKHLYEHQPQHF
TGTGCCAGCAGTTTACCCCCCAAGCACCTCTACGAACATCAGCCCCAGCATTTT
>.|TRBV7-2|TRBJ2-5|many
CASSLVGKTQYF
TGTGCCAGCAGCTTAGTAGGAAAGACCCAGTACTTC
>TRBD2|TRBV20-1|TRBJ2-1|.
CSASPIELAGGGGYNEQFF
TGCAGTGCTAGCCCTATTGAACTAGCGGGAGGGGGGGGTTACAATGAGCAGTTCTTC
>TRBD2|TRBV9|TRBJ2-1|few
CASSVGRLAGANEQFF
TGTGCCAGCAGCGTAGGTAGACTAGCGGGGGCCAATGAGCAGTTCTTC
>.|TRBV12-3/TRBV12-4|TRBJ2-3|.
CASSLIKADTQYF
TGTGCCAGCAGTTTAATAAAAGCAGATACGCAGTATTTT
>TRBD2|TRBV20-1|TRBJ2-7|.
CSARGGSSYEQYF
TGCAGTGCTAGAGGCGGGAGCTCCTACGAGCAGTACTTC
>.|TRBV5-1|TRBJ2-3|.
CASNSGSTNTDTQYF
TGCGCCAGTAACAGCGGTTCTACTAACACAGATACGCAGTATTTT
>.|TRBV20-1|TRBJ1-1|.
CSARDVADIMNTEAFF
TGCAGTGCTAGAGATGTGGCAGATATCATGAACACTGAAGCTTTCTTT
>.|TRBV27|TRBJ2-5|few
CASSFDFGETQYF
TGTGCCAGCAGTTTTGACTTCGGAGAGACCCAGTACTTC
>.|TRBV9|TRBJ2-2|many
CASSAGTPESGELFF
TGTGCCAGCAGCGCCGGGACACCGGAGTCCGGGGAGCTGTTTTTT
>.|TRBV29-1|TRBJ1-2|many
CSVEDGQNYGYTF
TGCAGCGTTGAAGATGGGCAGAACTATGGCTACACCTTC
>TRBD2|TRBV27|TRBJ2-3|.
CASSFTRTSGREDTQYF
TGTGCCAGCAGTTTCACCCGAACTAGCGGGAGGGAGGATACGCAGTATTTT
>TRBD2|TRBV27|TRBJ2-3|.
CASSPGGAEQYF
TGTGCCAGCAGCCCCGGGGGGGCGGAGCAGTATTTT
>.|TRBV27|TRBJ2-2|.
CASTPRRETGELFF
TGTGCCAGCACCCCCCGGAGGGAAACCGGGGAGCTGTTTTTT